These 9 T cell receptor beta chains came from one sample sequenced in a study of T cell responses to AZD1222 COVID-19 vaccine. The table came from immunoSEQ multiplex PCR; TCRdb's copy has only in-frame clones and leaves some out. The sample holds about 150,000 clones, about 95% seen once. The sample here was peripheral blood, taken on day 0 of AZD1222 vaccination. These receptors were taken from an adult in good health.

This sequence joins TRBV2 and TRBJ1-2; D may be TRBD1 (6 bases). Germline CDR1 and CDR2: SNHLY and FYNNEI. CDR3 size: 14 residues. V lost 1 base and J lost 0, with 6 bases in between. In DNA form, the CDR3 reads TGTGCCAGCAGTGAAGGGACAGCTAACTATGGCTACACCTTC. It is translated as CASSEGTANYGYTF.

The V call is TRBV18, the J call TRBJ2-5; the D gene is possibly TRBD2 (5 bases). Trimming took off 3 bases at V and 5 bases at J, with 13 bases between the two ends. This CDR3 contains 14 residues. Per the germline V gene, CDR1 is KGHSH and CDR2 is LQKENI. Here the CDR3 DNA reads TGTGCCAGCTCACCTCAGGACTCGACGGAGACCCAGTACTTC. It encodes CASSPQDSTETQYF.

The chain joins TRBV28 to TRBJ1-1, with D uncertain. The CDR3 totals 14 residues. The germline gives CDR1 MDHEN, CDR2 SYDVKM. With 3 bases removed from V and 2 bases from J, the gap between germline ends came to 10 bases. CDR3: CASSFPSRNTEAFF. CDR3 in DNA: TGTGCCAGCAGTTTCCCCTCTCGTAACACTGAAGCTTTCTTT.

V is TRBV2 and J is TRBJ1-3; D call uncertain. CDR3 length equals 15 residues. V gave up 4 bases and J gave up 0 bases, with 10 bases separating them. Germline V lookup: CDR1 SNHLY, CDR2 FYNNEI. The CDR3, as DNA: TGTGCCAGCAGTGCTCAGATCTACTCTGGAAACACCATATATTTT. Its translation: CASSAQIYSGNTIYF.

The gene calls are TRBV2 and TRBJ1-6, with D unclear. CDR3 length equals 15 residues. Trimming removed 7 bases at V and 5 bases at J, with 15 bases between. Germline loops: CDR1 SNHLY, CDR2 FYNNEI. The DNA of the CDR3 is TGTGCCAGCAAAGGACTGGCTAACGATAATTCACCCCTCCACTTT. Translating gives CASKGLANDNSPLHF. Full variable domain (missing parts from reference TRBV2 and TRBJ1-6): EPEVTQTPSHQVTQMGQEVILRCVPISNHLYFYWYRQILGQKVEFLVSFYNNEISEKSEIFDDQFSVERPDGSNFTLKIRSTKLEDSAMYFCASKGLANDNSPLHFGNGTRLTVT.

The genes are TRBV4-1 and TRBJ2-1; TRBD2 matches at 7 bases. CDR3 length: 19 amino acids. Losses at the gene ends were 1 base for V and 3 bases for J; bases not matched to a gene: 15. Per germline, CDR1 MGHRA and CDR2 YSYEKL. The CDR3 DNA reads as TGCGCCAGCAGCCAAGCCCTTCGGGTGGCGGGGGAGCGCTACAATGAGCAGTTCTTC. Translation: CASSQALRVAGERYNEQFF.

CDR3 sequence (DNA): TGTGCCAGCAGTTCTGACGGCTATGGCTACACCTTC. This gives the protein CASSSDGYGYTF. V is TRBV12-3 or TRBV12-4 and J is TRBJ1-2, with unresolved D. V was trimmed by 4 bases and J by 4 bases, leaving 7 bases between them. The CDR3 is 12 amino acids.

The V gene is TRBV6-5, the J gene TRBJ2-5; no clear D. CDR1 is MNHEY and CDR2 is SVGAGI in the germline V gene. CDR3 length equals 14 residues. Trimming took 8 bases from V and 5 from J, leaving 18 bases between them. CDR3 sequence (DNA): TGTGCCAGCGGTCATCTCGAGCATGGGGAGACCCAGTACTTC. It translates to CASGHLEHGETQYF.

This chain uses TRBV15 with TRBJ1-2; D is ambiguous. The CDR3 totals 13 residues. Germline V lookup: CDR1 LNHNV, CDR2 YYDKDF (reference sequence). The germline V and J ends were trimmed by 8 bases and 1 base, with 11 bases remaining between them. The CDR3 coding sequence is TGTGCCACCTCAGCAGACTTTAACTATGGCTACACCTTC. It codes for CATSADFNYGYTF. The full variable domain, with the rest looked up from reference TRBV15 and TRBJ1-2, is DAMVIQNPRYQVTQFGKPVTLSCSQTLNHNVMYWYQQKSSQAPKLLFHYYDKDFNNEADTPDNFQSRRPNTSFCFLDIRSPGLGDTAMYLCATSADFNYGYTFGSGTRLTVV.